The 28 T cell receptor beta chains reported below all come from one sample, sequenced in a study of patients and donors after allogeneic stem cell transplantation (dated by TCRdb to 2018 to 2020). The library was generated by RT-PCR. Sequencing was carried out with a NextSeq 550. The public reads were reanalyzed by TCRdb: fastp trimming at Q25, MiXCR alignment, in-frame beta chains only. Under each unique CDR3 protein, matching rows form one entry showing the most common genes and DNA. The table for this sample lists some 230,000 distinct CDR3 sequences; roughly 14% of them were counted only once. Of the sample, around 10% is held by the ten largest clones. Sample: blood, either unsorted or a sorted T cell fraction (not recorded which). These receptors originate from a human donor who was either an allogeneic HSCT recipient or a stem cell or donor lymphocyte infusion donor (not recorded which). It is not recorded whose cells these are; they may come from a transplant donor.

This clonotype was seen many times. This chain joins TRBV5-6 and TRBJ1-5; D is unresolved. Germline CDR1 is SGHDT and CDR2 is YYEEEE. The V end lost 4 bases, the J end lost 2 bases, and 13 bases lay between the germline ends. The CDR3 totals 15 residues. The CDR3 region is CASSTHPVGNQPQHF. DNA of the CDR3: TGTGCCAGCAGCACGCACCCGGTGGGCAATCAGCCCCAGCATTTT.

This clonotype was seen ten or more times. The chain is built from TRBV7-3 and TRBJ1-1; 8 bases fit TRBD1. Germline V gives CDR1 SGHTA, CDR2 FQGTGA. The CDR3 runs 15 residues. With V trimmed by 0 bases and J by 5 bases, 5 bases remained unmatched. This CDR3 reads CASSLTVRQGTEAFF. In nucleotides, the CDR3 is TGTGCCAGCAGCTTAACCGTTCGACAGGGGACTGAAGCTTTCTTT.

V is TRBV18 and J is TRBJ2-5, with D perhaps TRBD1 or TRBD2 (6 bases each). CDR1 is KGHSH and CDR2 is LQKENI in the germline V gene. V shed 3 bases and J shed 6 bases, with 11 bases lying between them. CDR3 size: 13 residues. The DNA of the CDR3 is TGTGCCAGCTCACCTGAGGGGGGCCAGACCCAGTACTTC. Translated: CASSPEGGQTQYF. Drawing the rest from reference TRBV18 and TRBJ2-5, the complete variable domain is NAGVMQNPRHLVRRRGQEARLRCSPMKGHSHVYWYRQLPEEGLKFMVYLQKENIIDESGMPKERFSAEFPKEGPSILRIQQVVRGDSAAYFCASSPEGGQTQYFGPGTRLLVL.

This CDR3 reads CASSQQGNTEAFF. In DNA form, the CDR3 reads TGTGCCAGCAGCCAACAGGGGAACACTGAAGCTTTCTTT. The rearrangement links TRBV3-1 to TRBJ1-1; weak D call: TRBD1 (5 bases). The germline V and J ends were trimmed by 2 bases and 1 base, with 5 bases remaining between them. This CDR3 is built from 13 residues. CDR1 LGHDT and CDR2 YNNKEL come from the germline V gene (reference sequence).

The CDR3 protein is CASSFGQPPGKLFF. DNA of the CDR3: TGTGCCAGCAGTTTTGGACAGCCCCCGGGGAAACTGTTTTTT. J is TRBJ1-4 and V is TRBV12-3 or TRBV12-4; perhaps TRBD1 as D (6 bases). Trimming pared 3 bases from V and 11 bases from J, leaving 16 bases between. There are 14 residues in the CDR3.

CDR3 region: CASSQESTGGYYNEQFF. Here the CDR3 DNA reads TGTGCCAGCAGCCAAGAGTCGACAGGGGGTTATTACAATGAGCAGTTCTTC. J is TRBJ2-1 and V is TRBV3-1, with 9 bases aligning to TRBD1. The CDR3 runs 17 residues. The germline V gene has CDR1 LGHDT and CDR2 YNNKEL (reference sequence). The ends lost 0 bases at V and 4 bases at J; junction bases unmatched: 7.

This clonotype occurred a few times. The genes are TRBV9 and TRBJ1-5, with D perhaps TRBD1 (5 bases). CDR1 SGDLS and CDR2 YYNGEE come from the germline V gene. Trimming pared 3 bases from V and 4 bases from J, leaving 20 bases between. The CDR3 contains 17 residues. The CDR3 spells CASSAGLSGGENQPQHF. CDR3 sequence (DNA): TGTGCCAGCAGCGCGGGCCTGTCCGGGGGAGAAAATCAGCCCCAGCATTTT.

Only a few counts were recorded for this clonotype. V is TRBV5-1 and J is TRBJ2-7, with 7 bases that match TRBD2. The J segment lost 7 bases and the V segment lost 0 bases, leaving 10 bases of the junction unmatched. CDR1 is SGHRS, CDR2 YFSETQ, per germline. The CDR3 sequence is 15 residues long. Here the CDR3 reads CASSLGGRARGEQYF. The CDR3 DNA follows: TGCGCCAGCAGCTTGGGAGGCAGGGCGCGGGGGGAGCAGTACTTC.

V usage is TRBV20-1 and J usage is TRBJ1-5; 7 bases fit TRBD1. Germline V gene data show CDR1 as DFQATT and CDR2 as SNEGSKA (reference sequence). This CDR3 contains 15 residues. V lost 0 bases to trimming and J lost 7 bases; unmatched junction nucleotides: 9. CDR3 sequence (DNA): TGCAGTGCTAGAGACAGTCGGGCAGGGGGACAGCCCCAGCATTTT. Protein sequence: CSARDSRAGGQPQHF.

This clonotype was picked up a small number of times. The V gene is TRBV5-1, the J gene TRBJ2-1, with D perhaps TRBD2 (7 bases). CDR1 and CDR2 (germline): SGHRS, YFSETQ. Between the trimmed V and J ends, which lost 1 base and 7 bases, there was a span of 18 bases. The CDR3 loop spans 16 amino acids. The CDR3 loop reads CASSLFIIGGGNEQFF. The CDR3 coding sequence is TGCGCCAGCAGCTTGTTTATAATAGGGGGGGGAAATGAGCAGTTCTTC.

The chain has TRBV7-8 and TRBJ1-6, with D unclear. The CDR3 contains 16 residues. The germline V and J ends were trimmed by 5 bases and 10 bases, with 21 bases remaining between them. Germline V gene data show CDR1 as SGHVS and CDR2 as FQNEAQ. CDR3 DNA: TGTGCCAGCAGCCCCCGTTTTCCACGGGAGGGATCACCCCTCCACTTT. This encodes CASSPRFPREGSPLHF.

The V gene is TRBV4-3, the J gene TRBJ1-5; TRBD1 agrees at 10 bases. The CDR3 length is 15 residues. J was trimmed by 4 bases and V by 1 base; bases with no gene match: 1. In germline, CDR1 is LGHNA, CDR2 YSLEER. The DNA of the CDR3 is TGCGCCAGCAGCCAAGGGGGACAGGGGAATCAGCCCCAGCATTTT. Amino acid sequence: CASSQGGQGNQPQHF.

This clonotype was picked up many times. The chain combines TRBV20-1 with TRBJ1-2; D uncertain. Germline V lookup: CDR1 DFQATT, CDR2 SNEGSKA (reference sequence). The CDR3 has 13 residues. The V and J ends lost 0 bases and 7 bases respectively, with 12 bases between them. Written as DNA, the CDR3 is TGCAGTGCTAGAGATCATGGGGTTGGTGGCTACACCTTC. This codes for CSARDHGVGGYTF.

This clonotype was seen more than once but under ten times. This chain joins TRBV6-1 and TRBJ1-5, with D maybe TRBD1 (5 bases). The CDR3 runs 15 residues. Germline CDR1 is MNHNS and CDR2 is SASEGT. The V end was cut by 3 bases, the J end by 5 bases, with 14 bases between. CDR3: CASSEDAGTHQPQHF. CDR3 bases: TGTGCCAGCAGTGAGGATGCAGGGACCCATCAGCCCCAGCATTTT.

This clonotype was counted a few times. V is TRBV6-1 and J is TRBJ1-4; possible D gene TRBD1, 6 bases. CDR1 and CDR2 from the germline V gene are MNHNS and SASEGT. The CDR3 loop spans 15 amino acids. Trimming pared 1 base from V and 6 bases from J, leaving 12 bases between. The CDR3 sequence is CASSEVAYRDEKLFF. Written as DNA, the CDR3 is TGTGCCAGCAGTGAAGTAGCATACAGGGATGAAAAACTGTTTTTT.

The chain carries TRBV14 and TRBJ1-2; D gene uncertain. Germline CDR1 is SGHDN and CDR2 is FVKESK. CDR3 size: 12 residues. Trimming shortened V by 2 bases and J by 8 bases, and 9 bases separated the two germline ends. The CDR3 reads CASSQSPQGYTF. CDR3 sequence (DNA): TGTGCCAGCAGCCAATCCCCTCAAGGCTACACCTTC.

The table lists this clonotype with many counts. The chain combines TRBV13 with TRBJ1-3; D is ambiguous. In germline, CDR1 is PRHDT, CDR2 FYEKMQ (reference sequence). The length of the CDR3 is 18 residues. With 4 bases removed from V and 1 base from J, the gap between germline ends came to 20 bases. Here the CDR3 reads CASSSFRLDLPSGNTIYF. As DNA, the CDR3 is TGTGCCAGCAGCTCCTTCCGACTGGACTTACCGTCTGGAAACACCATATATTTT.

This clonotype was observed many times. The chain combines TRBV7-8 with TRBJ1-6; 8 bases line up with TRBD1. In germline, CDR1 is SGHVS, CDR2 FQNEAQ. CDR3 length equals 14 residues. V lost 3 bases to trimming and J lost 7 bases; unmatched junction nucleotides: 2. Here the CDR3 reads CASSLGQDNSPLHF. The CDR3 bases are TGTGCCAGCAGCTTGGGACAGGACAATTCACCCCTCCACTTT.

The chain employs TRBV20-1 and TRBJ2-1; 13 positions match TRBD2. This CDR3 is 17 amino acids long. The germline V gene encodes CDR1 DFQATT and CDR2 SNEGSKA (reference sequence). Trimming removed 2 bases from V and 9 bases from J; junction bases left unmatched: 13. The CDR3 here is CSARLVTGLAGRGEQFF. In DNA form, the CDR3 reads TGCAGTGCTAGACTTGTGACGGGACTAGCGGGAAGGGGTGAGCAGTTCTTC.

The V and J genes are TRBV28 and TRBJ2-2; 15 bases are a match to TRBD2. After removal of 5 bases from V and 6 bases from J, the junction contained 4 bases not matched to a gene. The germline V gene encodes CDR1 MDHEN and CDR2 SYDVKM. The CDR3 covers 16 residues. The CDR3 DNA follows: TGTGCCAGCAGTGAAGGACTAGCGGGAGGGGCCGGGGAGCTGTTTTTT. This encodes CASSEGLAGGAGELFF.

The chain joins TRBV4-3 to TRBJ1-1; D is unresolved. The CDR3 spans 14 residues. Germline assignment: CDR1 LGHNA and CDR2 YSLEER. The germline V and J ends were trimmed by 0 bases and 1 base, with 6 bases remaining between them. The CDR3: CASSQDGANTEAFF. The CDR3 nucleotides are TGCGCCAGCAGCCAAGATGGAGCGAACACTGAAGCTTTCTTT.

This chain links TRBV7-9 with TRBJ2-5; D is possibly TRBD1 (6 bases). The germline V gene has CDR1 SEHNR and CDR2 FQNEAQ (reference sequence). The CDR3 totals 13 residues. The V and J ends lost 5 bases and 5 bases respectively, with 12 bases between them. CDR3 amino acids: CASSPGQTETQYF. CDR3 in DNA: TGTGCCAGCAGCCCTGGACAGACGGAGACCCAGTACTTC.

The rearrangement links TRBV7-9 to TRBJ1-4; TRBD1 is a possible D gene (6 bases). The CDR3 consists of 15 residues. Between the trimmed V and J ends, which lost 5 bases and 0 bases, there was a span of 10 bases. The germline gives CDR1 SEHNR, CDR2 FQNEAQ (reference sequence). CDR3 sequence reads: CASSRSGATNEKLFF. CDR3 nucleotides: TGTGCCAGCAGCCGGTCAGGGGCAACTAATGAAAAACTGTTTTTT.

This clonotype showed up many times. The chain couples TRBV5-1 to TRBJ2-4, with 12 bases matching TRBD1. Germline-derived CDR1 and CDR2 are SGHRS and YFSETQ. The CDR3 loop spans 18 amino acids. V shed 4 bases, J shed 1 base, and the junction held 9 bases outside the gene matches. DNA of the CDR3: TGCGCCAGCAGCCTAGGGACAGGGGGCGCGGTGGCCAAAAACATTCAGTACTTC. Its translation: CASSLGTGGAVAKNIQYF.

The rearrangement joins TRBV6-1 to TRBJ2-5, with D hard to call. Trimming cost V 3 bases and J 7 bases, with 6 bases left between them. The CDR3 covers 11 residues. The germline gives CDR1 MNHNS, CDR2 SASEGT. The CDR3 DNA follows: TGTGCCAGCAGTGATTGGGGGACCCAGTACTTC. Translated: CASSDWGTQYF.

Ten or more counts support this clonotype. The chain carries TRBV29-1 and TRBJ2-1; tentatively, D is TRBD2 (5 bases). The CDR3 covers 11 residues. Germline V gene lookup returns CDR1 SQVTM and CDR2 ANQGSEA. V lost 7 bases and J lost 13, with 17 bases in between. The CDR3 bases are TGCAGCGACCTAGCCCCACCTAATCAGTTCTTC. This gives the protein CSDLAPPNQFF.

The table lists this clonotype with a few counts. The chain uses TRBV11-3 and TRBJ2-5, with D possibly matching TRBD2 (6 bases). The germline gives CDR1 SGHNT, CDR2 YENEEA. The V gene lost 7 bases and the J gene lost 1 base, with 16 bases spanning the gap. The CDR3 extends over 15 amino acids. The CDR3, as DNA: TGTGCCAGCACCCCGTTAACGGGAGCCCAAGAGACCCAGTACTTC. It encodes CASTPLTGAQETQYF.

This clonotype was counted between two and nine times. The chain links TRBV30 to TRBJ2-3, with 10 bases that match TRBD2. CDR1 and CDR2 (germline): GTSNPN, SVGIG (reference sequence). The CDR3 totals 14 residues. V was clipped by 1 base and J by 5 bases; unmatched bases: 3. CDR3 sequence: CAWSGQRGGDTQYF. The CDR3 region has the DNA TGTGCCTGGAGTGGGCAGCGGGGGGGAGATACGCAGTATTTT.